These 3 T cell receptor beta chains were sequenced from one sample in a study of CD8 T cells in Susac syndrome. The authors reverse transcribed roughly 0.5 to 1 ug RNA with random hexamers. TCRdb passed the immunoSEQ multiplex PCR reads through MiXCR, listing each CDR3 protein once. The data hold about 60,000 distinct CDR3 sequences, with 85% to 95% observed a single time. The sample taken for sequencing was CD8+ T cells from PBMCs. All receptors derive from a human donor in good health.

This chain connects TRBV12-3 or TRBV12-4 to TRBJ2-3; possibly TRBD1 or TRBD2 for D (5 bases each). Trimming left V 6 bases short and J 4 bases short, with 17 bases between. The CDR3 is 15 residues long. The CDR3 bases are TGTGCCAGCAGCCCGGGGCCCCAAGTCGCAGATACGCAGTATTTT. Translation: CASSPGPQVADTQYF.

V is TRBV18 and J is TRBJ1-1; 7 nucleotides align to TRBD1. The CDR3 spans 15 residues. V shed 5 bases and J 4 bases; nucleotides not matched to a gene: 10. The germline CDR1 and CDR2 sequences are KGHSH and LQKENI. As DNA, the CDR3 is TGTGCCAGCTCAGGGACCGGGACAGATATCACTGAAGCTTTCTTT. This gives the protein CASSGTGTDITEAFF.

This clonotype was seen a few times. This rearrangement joins TRBV6-6 to TRBJ2-7, with 7 bases lining up with TRBD1. The V gene's germline CDR1 is MNHNY and CDR2 SVGAGI (reference sequence). V lost 5 bases and J lost 0; bases outside the gene matches: 7. The CDR3 is 15 amino acids. Here the CDR3 reads CASSQQGLNSYEQYF. The CDR3 coding sequence is TGTGCCAGCAGTCAACAGGGGTTAAACTCCTACGAGCAGTACTTC.